The clone carrying this T cell receptor (beta chain) was detected many times. Described time point: newly diagnosed GD, antithyroid drugs for less than 3 months. Researchers made the TCR library from RNA that was extracted from PBMCs. The sample is drawn from a study of regulatory T cells in long-lasting Graves disease. The CDR3 contains 15 residues. Germline V gives CDR1 SNHLY, CDR2 FYNNEI. Trimming took off 8 bases at V and 2 bases at J, with 18 bases between the two ends. Libraries of TCR beta came from iRepertoire HTBI primers plus Arm-PCR of CDR3 regions. Using its own MiXCR run on the multiplex PCR reads, TCRdb lists one record per CDR3 protein. The sample lists hundreds of thousands of distinct CDR3 sequences, about 14% occurring once.

This chain uses TRBV2 with TRBJ2-5, with D maybe TRBD2 (5 bases). The TCR sequence derives from a female donor with Graves disease. The sample here was peripheral blood mononuclear cells (PBMCs), taken at new diagnosis, from a patient treated with antithyroid drugs. The CDR3 DNA reads TGTGCCAGCCAAGAGTTCGAAACTAGACAAGAGACCCAGTACTTC. Translated: CASQEFETRQETQYF.